These 13 T cell receptor beta chains originate from one sample sequenced in a study of cytomegalovirus exposure and HLA in healthy donors. Vbeta (60) and Jbeta (13) primers were used in the PCR. TCRdb's copy holds only in-frame clones and misses some; the assay was immunoSEQ multiplex PCR. The sample carries about 150,000 clones, approximately 71% recorded once. The sample taken for sequencing was PBMCs. The receptors were gathered from a man younger than 30 in good health and CMV-seropositive.

V and J are TRBV6-1 and TRBJ2-7; TRBD1 matches 12 bases. With 2 bases clipped from V and 5 bases from J, the junction kept 4 bases outside the gene matches. The CDR3 has 15 residues. Germline V CDR1 and CDR2: MNHNS, SASEGT. In DNA form, the CDR3 reads TGTGCCAGCAGTGAAAAGGGACAGGGGGCAAACGAGCAGTACTTC. Its protein is CASSEKGQGANEQYF.

This chain links TRBV2 with TRBJ2-1; perhaps TRBD2 as D (6 bases). Germline CDR1 is SNHLY and CDR2 is FYNNEI. The length of the CDR3 is 15 residues. V dropped 4 bases and J dropped 2 bases, with 12 bases sitting between them. The DNA of the CDR3 is TGTGCCAGCAGTGGTCTACTAGCTCCCTACAATGAGCAGTTCTTC. Its translation: CASSGLLAPYNEQFF.

This rearrangement joins TRBV7-6 to TRBJ2-5, with 9 bases identical to TRBD2. V trimming: 4 bases; J trimming: 6 bases; junction bases outside the gene matches: 9. The germline V gene has CDR1 SGHVS and CDR2 FNYEAQ. The CDR3 loop spans 15 amino acids. The CDR3 nucleotides read TGTGCCAGCAGCTCATGGTCGCTAGCGGGGAAGACCCAGTACTTC. Its protein is CASSSWSLAGKTQYF.

The chain links TRBV2 to TRBJ2-7; D remains unclear. The ends were cut back, 8 bases at V and 4 bases at J, with 12 bases in the middle. Germline CDR1 reads SNHLY; CDR2 reads FYNNEI. This CDR3 is built from 12 residues. The CDR3 coding sequence is TGTGCCAGCGCTTCCCCCACTTACGAGCAGTACTTC. Translation: CASASPTYEQYF.

The rearrangement uses TRBV28 and TRBJ1-1; tentative D call: TRBD1 (5 bases). This CDR3 comprises 13 residues. Germline V CDR1 and CDR2: MDHEN, SYDVKM. Deletions cut 6 bases from V and 1 base from J, with 9 bases between. The DNA for the CDR3 is TGTGCCAGCAGGCCAGGGTCGAACACTGAAGCTTTCTTT. It is translated as CASRPGSNTEAFF.

Only one count was recorded for this clone. The chain has TRBV28 and TRBJ1-3; D gene uncertain. The CDR3 loop spans 17 amino acids. Trimming cost V 1 base and J 0 bases, with 13 bases left between them. Germline V gives CDR1 MDHEN, CDR2 SYDVKM. In nucleotides, the CDR3 is TGTGCCAGCAGTTTATTTGTCAACAGTCCCTCTGGAAACACCATATATTTT. This translates into CASSLFVNSPSGNTIYF.

The V gene is TRBV28, the J gene TRBJ2-5; unclear D gene. The J call is uncertain, as TRBJ2-7 better fits the DNA end. CDR1 and CDR2 from the germline V gene are MDHEN and SYDVKM. This CDR3 spans 14 amino acids. The CDR3 region has the DNA TGTGCCAGCACCCAACGCCAGAGGTCCTACGAGCAGTACTTC. Protein product: CASTQRQRSYEQYF.

The chain links TRBV6-1 to TRBJ2-1; D perhaps matches TRBD1 (7 bases). The germline CDR1 and CDR2 sequences are MNHNS and SASEGT. This CDR3 region has 15 residues. Trimming stripped 4 bases from V and 3 bases from J, with 13 bases between. CDR3 nucleotides: TGTGCCAGCAGTGTTGGAGGGGGCGACTACAATGAGCAGTTCTTC. Translation gives CASSVGGGDYNEQFF.

The rearrangement uses TRBV9 and TRBJ2-2, with TRBD1 identical over 9 bases. Germline V gene sequence: CDR1 SGDLS, CDR2 YYNGEE. Trimming at V came to 8 bases and at J to 3 bases, leaving 5 bases not matched to a gene. CDR3 size: 14 residues. CDR3 bases: TGTGCCAGTAACGGGGACAGGGACACCGGGGAGCTGTTTTTT. Protein product: CASNGDRDTGELFF.

The chain uses TRBV6-4 and TRBJ2-7, with 9 nucleotides matching TRBD2. The V gene's germline CDR1 is MRHNA and CDR2 SNTAGT. The length of the CDR3 is 13 residues. Unmatched junction bases numbered 4, after V lost 4 bases and J lost 6 bases. Here the CDR3 DNA reads TGTGCCAGCAGTGCCAAGACTAGCGGCGAGCAGTACTTC. Its protein is CASSAKTSGEQYF.

This clone was seen a single time. The CDR3 nucleotides read TGTGCCAGCAGCCAAGTACCGGGACAGGCTGAAGCTTTCTTT. It specifies CASSQVPGQAEAFF. The J gene is TRBJ1-1, the V gene TRBV4-2; 8 bases line up with TRBD1. The junction had 4 bases not matched to a gene; V was cut back by 1 base and J by 6 bases. There are 14 residues in the CDR3. Germline lookup yields CDR1 LGHNA and CDR2 YNFKEQ.

V is TRBV7-2 and J is TRBJ2-2; 13 bases fit TRBD2. CDR3 size: 16 residues. Trimming cost V 5 bases and J 4 bases; bases outside gene matches: 4. CDR1 is SGHTA, CDR2 FQGNSA, per germline. In DNA form, the CDR3 reads TGTGCCAGCAGCCAGACTAGCGGGAGGCCCACCGGGGAGCTGTTTTTT. Translated: CASSQTSGRPTGELFF. Full variable domain (remainder filled in from reference TRBV7-2 and TRBJ2-2): GAGVSQSPSNKVTEKGKDVELRCDPISGHTALYWYRQSLGQGLEFLIYFQGNSAPDKSGLPSDRFSAERTGGSVSTLTIQRTQQEDSAVYLCASSQTSGRPTGELFFGEGSRLTVL.

J is TRBJ1-5 and V is TRBV2; 8 bases agree with TRBD1. Germline V gives CDR1 SNHLY, CDR2 FYNNEI. Trimming removed 3 bases from V and 4 bases from J; junction bases left unmatched: 8. The CDR3 is 16 amino acids. CDR3 region: CASSERQGARNQPQHF. In DNA, the CDR3 is TGTGCCAGCAGTGAGCGGCAGGGGGCTCGGAATCAGCCCCAGCATTTT.